Sequencing of this TCR beta chain was carried out in a study of cytomegalovirus exposure and HLA in healthy donors. CDR1 and CDR2 from the germline V gene are SQVTM and ANQGSEA. Trimming pared 4 bases from V and 6 bases from J, leaving 11 bases between. The CDR3 has 12 residues. The PCR employed 60 Vbeta primers together with 13 Jbeta primers. Using immunoSEQ multiplex PCR, the repertoire was profiled, and TCRdb retains in-frame clones only, with some absent. The top ten hold around 4.7% of the sample, which has about 150,000 clones, roughly three quarters seen once. The sequence was collected from a man aged 55 to 70 in good health and CMV-seronegative. Sequences were obtained from PBMCs. The chain couples TRBV29-1 to TRBJ2-3; possibly TRBD1 for D (5 bases). The CDR3 nucleotides read TGCAGCGTTGGGCAGGGTCCGGATACGCAGTATTTT. It is translated as CSVGQGPDTQYF.